What follows describes a single T cell receptor beta chain. The antigen is unknown. This sample was taken from a study of T cells expressing NK-cell markers. General study points: Questions lingered over whether expanded NKG2C+ T cell clones were HCMV-specific. Of CD8+ T cells, about 1.0-7.5% belonged to dominant NKG2C+ clonotypes in several donors.

With the 5' RACE reads reprocessed, TCRdb shows one record per CDR3 protein and no DNA. The ten most abundant clones cover about 10% of a sample with 300,000 to 500,000 distinct CDR3 sequences. The length of the CDR3 is 14 residues. The clonotype was recovered from a woman aged 45 to 65 in good health. This rearrangement joins TRBV12-3 or TRBV12-4 to TRBJ1-4; TCRdb's D gene call, TRBD1, goes unchecked for lack of DNA. Sequencing used blood T cells: a sorted CD56 or NKG2C T cell subset, CD4+ or CD8+ T cells, or bulk PBMC T cells (not recorded which). The CDR3 reads CASSLLTGREKLFF.